The 27 T cell receptor beta chains reported below all come from one sample, sequenced in a study of shared clonotypes between healthy human individuals. Using immunoSEQ multiplex PCR, the repertoire was profiled, and TCRdb retains in-frame clones only, with some absent. The sample lists approximately 240,000 clones; just over 65% were seen once. The specimen was memory CD4+ T cells sorted from blood. The sample's subset: CD45RA-negative fraction. These receptors were collected from a young man in good health.

This clone was detected only a few times. The chain employs TRBV2 and TRBJ2-5; 9 bases agree with TRBD1. Germline V lookup: CDR1 SNHLY, CDR2 FYNNEI. J lost 5 bases, V lost 4 bases, and 5 bases had no gene match. The CDR3 length is 14 residues. The CDR3 loop is CASSGTGEYETQYF. Written as DNA, the CDR3 is TGTGCCAGCAGTGGGACAGGGGAGTATGAGACCCAGTACTTC.

There are a few counts of this clone. The chain is built from TRBV5-1 and TRBJ2-7; the D gene is possibly TRBD2 (6 bases). This CDR3 spans 15 amino acids. Germline V gene data show CDR1 as SGHRS and CDR2 as YFSETQ. Trimming pared 7 bases from V and 5 bases from J, leaving 22 bases between. The CDR3 sequence: CASAPGRPAGDEQYF. CDR3 coding DNA: TGCGCCAGCGCTCCGGGGAGGCCGGCGGGCGACGAGCAGTACTTC. Full variable domain (remainder filled in from reference TRBV5-1 and TRBJ2-7): KAGVTQTPRYLIKTRGQQVTLSCSPISGHRSVSWYQQTPGQGLQFLFEYFSETQRNKGNFPGRFSGRQFSNSRSEMNVSTLELGDSALYLCASAPGRPAGDEQYFGPGTRLTVT.

The gene calls are TRBV28 and TRBJ2-1, with 10 bases aligning to TRBD2. V was clipped by 4 bases and J by 9 bases; unmatched bases: 15. This CDR3 has 17 amino acids. Germline V gives CDR1 MDHEN, CDR2 SYDVKM. The CDR3: CASSSQASGRALFEQFF. The CDR3 DNA follows: TGTGCCAGCAGTTCTCAGGCCAGCGGGAGGGCCCTCTTTGAGCAGTTCTTC.

The chain couples TRBV10-1 to TRBJ2-3; maybe TRBD1 (7 bases). Germline-derived CDR1 and CDR2 are WNHNN and SYGVQD (reference sequence). The CDR3 loop spans 15 amino acids. Trimming took 6 bases from V and 2 from J, leaving 15 bases between them. For the CDR3, the DNA is TGCGCCAGCAGATCAGGGGGGCCGACCACAGATACGCAGTATTTT. This sequence encodes CASRSGGPTTDTQYF.

The rearrangement uses TRBV5-6 and TRBJ2-1; D tentatively reads TRBD1 or TRBD2 (6 bases each). The V end was cut by 3 bases, the J end by 6 bases, with 16 bases between. Germline V gives CDR1 SGHDT, CDR2 YYEEEE. CDR3 length: 15 amino acids. The CDR3 loop is CASSSRDKGFNEQFF. The CDR3 region has the DNA TGTGCCAGCAGCTCGCGGGACAAAGGATTCAATGAGCAGTTCTTC.

This clone was observed a few times. This sequence joins TRBV29-1 and TRBJ2-7; TRBD2 agrees at 7 bases. The J segment lost 5 bases and the V segment lost 4 bases, leaving 5 bases of the junction unmatched. The CDR3 is 12 residues long. The germline CDR1 and CDR2 sequences are SQVTM and ANQGSEA. This chain's CDR3 is CSVVRAGDEQYF. The CDR3 nucleotides are TGCAGCGTTGTAAGGGCGGGGGACGAGCAGTACTTC.

This sequence joins TRBV6-1 and TRBJ2-1; 11 bases are shared with TRBD2. The CDR3 sequence is 20 residues long. The V and J ends lost 0 bases and 10 bases, in that order; junction bases with no gene match: 20. Germline V gene sequence: CDR1 MNHNS, CDR2 SASEGT. The CDR3 region is CASSEASGLAGTSGVREQFF. DNA of the CDR3: TGTGCCAGCAGTGAAGCTTCCGGACTAGCGGGTACATCGGGGGTTAGGGAGCAGTTCTTC.

The V gene is TRBV27, the J gene TRBJ2-7, with 7 bases identical to TRBD1. The CDR3 has 15 residues. J lost 0 bases, V lost 5 bases, and 7 bases had no gene match. CDR1 and CDR2 (germline): MNHEY, SMNVEV (reference sequence). The CDR3 loop reads CASSRKGTDSYEQYF. CDR3 nucleotide sequence: TGTGCCAGCAGTCGTAAAGGGACAGACTCCTACGAGCAGTACTTC.

J is TRBJ2-2 and V is TRBV10-1; 10 bases line up with TRBD1. Trimming cost V 2 bases and J 13 bases; bases outside gene matches: 1. This CDR3 has 12 amino acids. In germline, CDR1 is WNHNN, CDR2 SYGVQD (reference sequence). CDR3 amino acids: CASSEGDRGLFF. The CDR3 region has the DNA TGCGCCAGCAGTGAGGGGGACAGGGGGCTGTTTTTT.

CDR3 in amino acids: CASSKGGTGDNYGYTF. The CDR3 nucleotides read TGTGCCAGCAGTAAGGGTGGGACAGGGGATAACTATGGCTACACCTTC. The gene calls are TRBV4-2 and TRBJ1-2, with 10 bases identical to TRBD1. CDR1 LGHNA and CDR2 YNFKEQ come from the germline V gene. The ends lost 6 bases at V and 1 base at J; junction bases unmatched: 8. This CDR3 contains 16 residues.

This clone was seen repeatedly, ten times or more. The rearrangement links TRBV29-1 to TRBJ2-1, with 7 nucleotides matching TRBD2. The CDR3 extends over 14 amino acids. Germline V CDR1 and CDR2: SQVTM, ANQGSEA. V trimming: 5 bases; J trimming: 6 bases; junction bases outside the gene matches: 10. This chain's CDR3 is CSVWEGHSSNEQFF. The CDR3 bases are TGCAGCGTTTGGGAGGGCCATTCGTCCAATGAGCAGTTCTTC.

This chain uses TRBV25-1 with TRBJ2-5; TRBD2 matches at 12 bases. CDR1 and CDR2 (germline): MGHDK, SYGVNS. CDR3 length equals 16 residues. Trimming removed 1 base from V and 10 bases from J; junction bases left unmatched: 10. The CDR3 sequence is CASSEFGLAGKEDQYF. DNA of the CDR3: TGTGCCAGCAGTGAATTCGGACTAGCGGGAAAAGAAGACCAGTACTTC.

The rearrangement links TRBV9 to TRBJ2-7; maybe TRBD2 (5 bases). Germline V CDR1 and CDR2: SGDLS, YYNGEE. The CDR3 extends over 15 amino acids. Trimming left V 3 bases short and J 6 bases short, with 19 bases between. DNA of the CDR3: TGTGCCAGCAGCGCCAGGACTGTTGGGGTAGGCGAGCAGTACTTC. Its protein is CASSARTVGVGEQYF.

This clone occurred a few times. The chain recombines TRBV5-1 with TRBJ2-1; 7 positions match TRBD2. The junction had 3 bases not matched to a gene; V was cut back by 1 base and J by 2 bases. CDR3 size: 15 residues. The germline V gene encodes CDR1 SGHRS and CDR2 YFSETQ. The CDR3 DNA follows: TGCGCCAGCAGCTTGTATGCGGGAGCCTACAATGAGCAGTTCTTC. This codes for CASSLYAGAYNEQFF.

This chain links TRBV19 with TRBJ1-5, with 7 positions matching TRBD1. Trimming removed 5 bases from V and 6 bases from J; junction bases left unmatched: 16. There are 17 residues in the CDR3. Germline assignment: CDR1 LNHDA and CDR2 SQIVND (reference sequence). Here the CDR3 reads CASSSGDKGGAGQPQHF. Here the CDR3 DNA reads TGTGCCAGTAGTTCAGGCGACAAAGGGGGCGCCGGTCAGCCCCAGCATTTT. The whole variable domain, filled in from reference TRBV19 and TRBJ1-5, reads DGGITQSPKYLFRKEGQNVTLSCEQNLNHDAMYWYRQDPGQGLRLIYYSQIVNDFQKGDIAEGYSVSREKKESFPLTVTSAQKNPTAFYLCASSSGDKGGAGQPQHFGDGTRLSIL.

Remarks on this clone: This CDR3 is also generated by other DNA sequences in the sample. V gene TRBV9 combines with J gene TRBJ2-1; possibly TRBD2 for D (5 bases). The V gene's germline CDR1 is SGDLS and CDR2 YYNGEE. The CDR3 is 13 amino acids. V lost 0 bases and J 5 bases, leaving 6 bases between the germline ends. In nucleotides, the CDR3 is TGTGCCAGCAGCGTAGCCGGGAACAATGAGCAGTTCTTC. Encoded protein: CASSVAGNNEQFF.

The chain links TRBV27 to TRBJ2-7; D unresolved. This CDR3 is built from 13 residues. The germline V and J ends were trimmed by 6 bases and 1 base, with 10 bases remaining between them. Germline V gene sequence: CDR1 MNHEY, CDR2 SMNVEV (reference sequence). This chain's CDR3 is CASRSHSSYEQYF. For the CDR3, the DNA is TGTGCCAGCAGGTCCCACAGTTCCTACGAGCAGTACTTC.

V is TRBV7-3 and J is TRBJ1-2; tentative D call: TRBD1 (5 bases). CDR1 SGHTA and CDR2 FQGTGA come from the germline V gene. The V gene lost 1 base and the J gene lost 14 bases, with 17 bases spanning the gap. This CDR3 contains 13 residues. The CDR3 protein is CASSLMARDAQTF. In DNA form, the CDR3 reads TGTGCCAGCAGCTTAATGGCCAGGGACGCCCAAACCTTC. The complete variable domain, with remaining parts taken from reference TRBV7-3 and TRBJ1-2, reads GAGVSQTPSNKVTEKGKYVELRCDPISGHTALYWYRQSLGQGPEFLIYFQGTGAADDSGLPNDRFFAVRPEGSVSTLKIQRTERGDSAVYLCASSLMARDAQTFGSGTRLTVV.

The chain uses TRBV18 and TRBJ2-5, with D perhaps assigned TRBD1 or TRBD2 (5 bases each). Germline V gene data show CDR1 as KGHSH and CDR2 as LQKENI. Trimming pared 2 bases from V and 2 bases from J, leaving 15 bases between. The CDR3 length is 16 residues. Written as DNA, the CDR3 is TGTGCCAGCTCACCAATGGTAGCAGGGAGACAAGAGACCCAGTACTTC. Amino acids: CASSPMVAGRQETQYF.

The chain has TRBV29-1 and TRBJ1-5; maybe TRBD1 (6 bases). The CDR3 spans 19 residues. V lost 4 bases to trimming and J lost 2 bases, with 27 bases between them. CDR1 and CDR2 from the germline V gene are SQVTM and ANQGSEA. For the CDR3, the DNA is TGCAGCGTTGCTGCCCAAGGGGGAAGGTCGTTTGTGTGCAATCAGCCCCAGCATTTT. Translating it yields CSVAAQGGRSFVCNQPQHF.

The table lists this clone with a few counts. V is TRBV5-4 and J is TRBJ2-1, with D possibly matching TRBD2 (6 bases). Germline V CDR1 and CDR2: SGHNT, YYREEE (reference sequence). Trimming pared 4 bases from V and 0 bases from J, leaving 20 bases between. The CDR3 spans 18 residues. The CDR3 DNA reads as TGTGCCAGCAGCCCGGGGGTACAGCGGGTGAGCTCCTACAATGAGCAGTTCTTC. As protein: CASSPGVQRVSSYNEQFF.

The chain carries TRBV27 and TRBJ1-2; tentative D call: TRBD1 (6 bases). Germline V lookup: CDR1 MNHEY, CDR2 SMNVEV (reference sequence). V was shortened by 6 bases and J by 6 bases, with 20 bases between the two germline ends. This CDR3 is built from 15 residues. In nucleotides, the CDR3 is TGTGCCAGCAGATTCCAGGGGTGGATTTTAGATGGCTACACCTTC. It codes for CASRFQGWILDGYTF.

In this sample, this clone turned up a few times. The chain is built from TRBV2 and TRBJ2-1; tentatively, D is TRBD2 (5 bases). The germline V gene encodes CDR1 SNHLY and CDR2 FYNNEI. Trimming removed 7 bases at V and 8 bases at J, with 12 bases between. The CDR3 is 12 amino acids. The CDR3 region is CASINEGHEQFF. In DNA, the CDR3 is TGTGCCAGCATAAACGAGGGCCATGAGCAGTTCTTC.

The chain is built from TRBV4-1 and TRBJ2-2, with 14 positions matching TRBD2. Trimming took 1 base from V and 7 from J; bases not matched to a gene: 8. The germline gives CDR1 MGHRA, CDR2 YSYEKL. The CDR3 covers 18 residues. The CDR3 DNA is TGCGCCAGCAGCCAAGGGGGACTAGCGGGAGTAGGAGTCGGGGAGCTGTTTTTT. Translating gives CASSQGGLAGVGVGELFF.

The sample holds one count of this clone. This chain joins TRBV4-3 and TRBJ2-5; D may be TRBD2 (6 bases). This CDR3 has 15 residues. Germline V gives CDR1 LGHNA, CDR2 YSLEER. Between the trimmed V and J ends, which lost 4 bases and 1 base, there was a span of 13 bases. Written as DNA, the CDR3 is TGCGCCAGCAGCCTCAGCCATAGCGGCCAAGAGACCCAGTACTTC. Its protein product is CASSLSHSGQETQYF.

The CDR3 bases are TGTGCCAGCAGTGGACTAGCGGGAGTAGGGGAGCAGTTCTTC. Protein sequence: CASSGLAGVGEQFF. This chain joins TRBV6-1 and TRBJ2-1; 12 bases line up with TRBD2. Germline V gene sequence: CDR1 MNHNS, CDR2 SASEGT. The ends lost 4 bases at V and 10 bases at J; junction bases unmatched: 5. This CDR3 is 14 amino acids long.

V usage is TRBV6-5 and J usage is TRBJ2-7, with D possibly TRBD1 on 6 matching bases. Germline V lookup: CDR1 MNHEY, CDR2 SVGAGI. This CDR3 is 14 amino acids long. Trimming cost V 5 bases and J 2 bases, with 13 bases left between them. CDR3 protein: CASSRNRVPYEQYF. DNA of the CDR3: TGTGCCAGCAGTCGAAACAGGGTTCCCTACGAGCAGTACTTC.